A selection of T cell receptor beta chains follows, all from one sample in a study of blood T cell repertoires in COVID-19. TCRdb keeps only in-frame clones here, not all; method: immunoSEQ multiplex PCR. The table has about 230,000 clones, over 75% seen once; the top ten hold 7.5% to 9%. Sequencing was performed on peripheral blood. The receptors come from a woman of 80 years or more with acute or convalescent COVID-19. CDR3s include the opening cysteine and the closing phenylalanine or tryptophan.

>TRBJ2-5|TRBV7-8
CASSLGLRKETQYF
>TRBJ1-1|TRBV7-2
CASSLVSGGNTEAFF
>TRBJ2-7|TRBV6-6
CASSYGPGIVEEQYF
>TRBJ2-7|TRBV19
CASSMDRGPGEQYF
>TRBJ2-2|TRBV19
CASLHRGNTGELFF
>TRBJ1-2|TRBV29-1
CSVDRGYGYTF
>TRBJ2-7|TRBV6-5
CASRRERGPYEQYF
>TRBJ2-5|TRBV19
CASSQIRTGQETQYF
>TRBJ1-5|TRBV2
CASTTQDRGQDQPQHF
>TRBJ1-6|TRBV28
CASSLIQAPSPLHF
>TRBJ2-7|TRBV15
CATSREGTDTPYEQYF
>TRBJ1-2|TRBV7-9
CASSLAQGEGYTF
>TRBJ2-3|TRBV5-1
CASSHPLPTSGGSPRGTDTQYF
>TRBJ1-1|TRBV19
CASSRNVREAFF
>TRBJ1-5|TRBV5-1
CASSLAAGIGQPQHF
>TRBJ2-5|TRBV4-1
CASSQFQGALETQYF
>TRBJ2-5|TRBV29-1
CSTTGVQETQYF
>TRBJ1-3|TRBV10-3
CAISGSAGNTIYF
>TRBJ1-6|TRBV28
CASGGALGDVANSPLHF
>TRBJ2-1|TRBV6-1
CASSEAPSMRTVLRNEQFF
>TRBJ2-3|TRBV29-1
CSVEESADTQYF
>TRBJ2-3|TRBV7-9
CASINPSGSNTDTQYF
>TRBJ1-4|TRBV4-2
CASSSRIGRGNEKLFF
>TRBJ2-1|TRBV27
CASSPGTGTYNEQFF
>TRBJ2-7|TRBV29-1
CSVTPGQGHYEQYF
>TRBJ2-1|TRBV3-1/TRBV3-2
CASSQGRVQLYNEQFF
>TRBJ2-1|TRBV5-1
CASSEWGDYNEQFF
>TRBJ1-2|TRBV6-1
CASSEALMWGGDYGYTF
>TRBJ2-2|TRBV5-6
CASTIQGNTGELFF
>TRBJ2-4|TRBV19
CASSMGGLLAKNIQYF
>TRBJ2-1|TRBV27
CASSTPRSGLVIRQFF
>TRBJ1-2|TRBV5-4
CAARATWDLGYTF
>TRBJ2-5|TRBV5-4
CASSLTDAWERPETQYF
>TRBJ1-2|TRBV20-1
CSASRGQNYGYTF
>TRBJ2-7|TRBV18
CASSPYGRGISSYEQYF
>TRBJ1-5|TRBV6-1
CASSEVGTGGQPQHF
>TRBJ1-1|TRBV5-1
CASSRGAGGAGTEAFF
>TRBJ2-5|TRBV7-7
CASSLEEGRMETQYF
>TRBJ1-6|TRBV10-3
CAISEGHVRSSPLHF
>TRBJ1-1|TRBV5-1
CASSLAGIEGFF
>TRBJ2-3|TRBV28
CASSLSGRLDTQYF
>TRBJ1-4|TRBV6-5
CASRWTGQEKLFF
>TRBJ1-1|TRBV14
CASSQTSGGLRAFF
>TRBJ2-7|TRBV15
CATSRGSGSLSYEQYF
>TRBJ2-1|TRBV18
CASSPFITSGHNEQFF
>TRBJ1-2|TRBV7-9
CASSPWEDRGYGYTF
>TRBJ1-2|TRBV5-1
CASSLGEANYGYTF
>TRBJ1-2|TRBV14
CASSHTTGGYGYTF
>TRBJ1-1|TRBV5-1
CASSLKGQGVEAFF
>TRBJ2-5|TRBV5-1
CASSLPRQVDQETQYF
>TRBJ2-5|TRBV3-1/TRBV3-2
CASSQTRSGGETQYF
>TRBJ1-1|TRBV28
CASSLGGRTNTEAFF
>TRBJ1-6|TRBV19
CATTRDRSANSPLHF
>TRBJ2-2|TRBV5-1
CASSASGGANTGELFF
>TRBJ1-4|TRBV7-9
CASSYGTTNEKLFF